This T cell receptor beta chain was sequenced for a study of persistence of HIV-infected CD4 T cells. Study details: Anti-CD3/anti-CD28 beads activated more cells than antigen stimulation did. Study-level points and caveats: Degenerate expanded CDR3beta sequences were enriched among CMV- and Gag-responding cells.

This CDR3 has 17 residues. V was shortened by 0 bases and J by 5 bases, with 19 bases between the two germline ends. Germline CDR1 reads SNHLY; CDR2 reads FYNNEI. Sequencing used immunoSEQ version 4 in survey mode. Sequencing was performed with immunoSEQ multiplex PCR; in TCRdb, only in-frame clones are kept and a portion is missing. The repertoire holds about 51,000 clones, with 85% to 90% as singletons. For this clone: Its cognate antigen is unknown.

This nonspecific control used anti-CD3/anti-CD28 bead stimulation of CD4+ T cells. CD4+ T cells upregulating both CD40 ligand and CD69 were sorted as responding cells. For at least 4 years, plasma HIV-1 RNA was undetectable (<50 copies/mL). The chain links TRBV2 to TRBJ1-1; the D gene is possibly TRBD1 (5 bases). This clonotype was obtained from an adult woman with HIV who was CMV-seropositive. Sequenced material: CD4+ T cells sorted from PBMCs after approximately 19-hour stimulation, taken from a patient who received antiretroviral therapy. CDR3 region: CASSEALGGGGLTEAFF. The CDR3, as DNA: TGTGCCAGCAGTGAAGCGCTGGGGGGTGGAGGGTTAACTGAAGCTTTCTTT.